These T cell receptor beta chains were read from a single sample in a study of cytomegalovirus exposure and HLA in healthy donors. TCRdb keeps only in-frame clones here, not all; method: immunoSEQ multiplex PCR. Here the sample spans roughly 120,000 clones, about 80% being singletons. Sequences were obtained from PBMCs. All receptors derive from a man aged 25-45 years in good health and CMV-seropositive. Both conserved end residues are part of each CDR3. The D gene is left open where the match is weak. The size field is filled for only some rows; it gives once, few, many or a size class.

>NA|TRBJ1-5|TRBV4-1|NA
TGCGCCAGCAGCGGGGCGGTAGGGGGATTAAATCAGCCCCAGCATTTT
CASSGAVGGLNQPQHF
>TRBD1|TRBJ1-2|TRBV11-1|NA
TGTGCCAGCAGCCTGGGACAGAACTATGGCTACACCTTC
CASSLGQNYGYTF
>TRBD2|TRBJ2-7|TRBV29-1|NA
TGCAGCGTGAGGATAGGACTAGCGACTTACGAGCAGTACTTC
CSVRIGLATYEQYF
>TRBD1|TRBJ2-1|TRBV7-6|NA
TGTGCCAGCAGCCTGGGACAGGGGTCCTACAATGAGCAGTTCTTC
CASSLGQGSYNEQFF
>NA|TRBJ2-7|TRBV18|NA
TGTGCCAGCTCCAACATGAACAGGGAGCGCCCCTACGAGCAGTACTTC
CASSNMNRERPYEQYF
>NA|TRBJ1-1|TRBV18|NA
TGTGCCAGCTCATCTAGGGAGGGAGGAGCTTTCTTT
CASSSREGGAFF
>NA|TRBJ1-2|TRBV4-1|NA
TGCGCCAGCAGCCCCCCGGGGGGGGTTTACTATGGCTACACCTTC
CASSPPGGVYYGYTF
>TRBD1|TRBJ2-3|TRBV5-4|once
TGTGCCAGCAGCTTACCGGGACAGGGGGGCCTCACGCAGTATTTT
CASSLPGQGGLTQYF
>NA|TRBJ2-7|TRBV4-2|NA
TGTGCCAGCAGCCAAGAGGGAGACTACGAGCAGTACTTC
CASSQEGDYEQYF
>NA|TRBJ1-2|TRBV29-1|NA
TGCAGCGTTGGACAGCAAAATAACTATGGCTACACCTTC
CSVGQQNNYGYTF
>NA|TRBJ2-3|TRBV6-6|few
TGTGCCAGCAGTGACTCTCCAGGGGAAGGCACAGATACGCAGTATTTT
CASSDSPGEGTDTQYF
>TRBD1|TRBJ1-1|TRBV6-5|NA
TGTGCCAGCAGCGAACAGGGACAGTTAACTGAAGCTTTCTTT
CASSEQGQLTEAFF
>NA|TRBJ2-7|TRBV29-1|NA
TGCAGCGTCCATGGATTTAACTACGAGCAGTACTTC
CSVHGFNYEQYF
>NA|TRBJ2-3|TRBV14|few
TGTGCCAGCAGCCAGGGCCAATACACAGATACGCAGTATTTT
CASSQGQYTDTQYF
>TRBD1|TRBJ1-1|TRBV5-1|few
TGCGCCAGCAGCGTGGGACAGGGGGCCGGAATTATCACTGAAGCTTTCTTT
CASSVGQGAGIITEAFF
>TRBD2|TRBJ2-7|TRBV6-6|NA
TGTGCCAGCAGTTACTCTGCGGGGGGGCCCTACGAGCAGTACTTC
CASSYSAGGPYEQYF
>NA|TRBJ1-5|TRBV4-1|NA
TGCGCCAGCAGCCAAGGTACATACAGTGCAGATCAGCCCCAGCATTTT
CASSQGTYSADQPQHF
>NA|TRBJ2-7|TRBV5-8|few
TGTGCCAGCAGCTTGGTCCCCTTATACGAGCAGTACTTC
CASSLVPLYEQYF
>TRBD2|TRBJ2-1|TRBV7-3|NA
TGTGCCAGCAGCTTAAGCCCAGGGACTAGCGGGAGAGGCTACAATGAGCAGTTCTTC
CASSLSPGTSGRGYNEQFF
>NA|TRBJ1-3|TRBV7-9|NA
TGTGCCAGCAGCGGGAGAGTTCCTACGGCTGGAAACACCATATATTTT
CASSGRVPTAGNTIYF